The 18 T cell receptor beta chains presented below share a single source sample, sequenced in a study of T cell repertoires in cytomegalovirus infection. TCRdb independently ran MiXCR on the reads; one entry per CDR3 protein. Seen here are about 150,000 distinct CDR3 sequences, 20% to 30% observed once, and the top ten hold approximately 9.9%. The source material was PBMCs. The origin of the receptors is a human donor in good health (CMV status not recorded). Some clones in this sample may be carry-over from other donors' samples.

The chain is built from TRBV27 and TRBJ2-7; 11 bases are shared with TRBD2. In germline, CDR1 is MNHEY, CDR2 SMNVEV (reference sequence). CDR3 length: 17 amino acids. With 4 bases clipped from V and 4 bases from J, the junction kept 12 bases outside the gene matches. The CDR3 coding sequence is TGTGCCAGCAGTTCTCAACCCGGGACTAGCGGAGCTTACGAGCAGTACTTC. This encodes CASSSQPGTSGAYEQYF.

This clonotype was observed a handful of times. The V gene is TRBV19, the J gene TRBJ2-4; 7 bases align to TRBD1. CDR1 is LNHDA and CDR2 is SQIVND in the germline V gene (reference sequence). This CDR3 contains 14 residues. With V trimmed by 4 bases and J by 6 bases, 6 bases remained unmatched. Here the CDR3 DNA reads TGTGCCAGTAGTACCCGACAGGGCCCAAACATTCAGTACTTC. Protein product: CASSTRQGPNIQYF.

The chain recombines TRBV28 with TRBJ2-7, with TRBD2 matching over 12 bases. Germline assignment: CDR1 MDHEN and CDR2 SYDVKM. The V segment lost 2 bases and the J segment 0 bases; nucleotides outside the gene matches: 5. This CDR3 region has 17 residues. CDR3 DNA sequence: TGTGCCAGCAGTTTACCCGGACTAGCGGGAAGCTCCTACGAGCAGTACTTC. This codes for CASSLPGLAGSSYEQYF.

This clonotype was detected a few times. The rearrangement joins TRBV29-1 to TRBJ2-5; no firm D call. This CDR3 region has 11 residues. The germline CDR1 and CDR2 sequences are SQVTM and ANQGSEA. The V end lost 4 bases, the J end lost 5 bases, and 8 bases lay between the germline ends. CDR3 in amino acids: CSVVLAETQYF. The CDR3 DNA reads TGCAGCGTTGTTTTGGCTGAGACCCAGTACTTC.

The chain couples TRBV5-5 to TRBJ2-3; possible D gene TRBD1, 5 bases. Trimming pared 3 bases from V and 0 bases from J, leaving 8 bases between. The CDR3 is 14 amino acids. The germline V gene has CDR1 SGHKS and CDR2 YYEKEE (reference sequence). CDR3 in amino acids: CASSYDSSTDTQYF. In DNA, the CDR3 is TGTGCCAGCAGCTACGACAGTAGCACAGATACGCAGTATTTT.

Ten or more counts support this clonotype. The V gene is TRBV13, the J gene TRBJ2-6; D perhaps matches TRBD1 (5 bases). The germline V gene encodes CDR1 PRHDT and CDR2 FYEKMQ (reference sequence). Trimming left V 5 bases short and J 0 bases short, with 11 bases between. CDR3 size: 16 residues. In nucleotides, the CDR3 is TGTGCCAGCAGCCCCACAGGAAGCTCTGGGGCCAACGTCCTGACTTTC. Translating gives CASSPTGSSGANVLTF.

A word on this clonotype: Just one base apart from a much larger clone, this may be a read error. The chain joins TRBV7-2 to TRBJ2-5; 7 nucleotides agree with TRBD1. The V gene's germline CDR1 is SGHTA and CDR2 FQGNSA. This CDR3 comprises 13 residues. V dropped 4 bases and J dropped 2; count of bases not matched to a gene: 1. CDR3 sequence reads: CASSWGQQETQYF. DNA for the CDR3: TGTGCCAGCAGCTGGGGACAGCAAGAGACCCAGTACTTC. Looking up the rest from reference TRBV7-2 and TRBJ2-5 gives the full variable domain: GAGVSQSPSNKVTEKGKDVELRCDPISGHTALYWYRQSLGQGLEFLIYFQGNSAPDKSGLPSDRFSAERTGGSVSTLTIQRTQQEDSAVYLCASSWGQQETQYFGPGTRLLVL.

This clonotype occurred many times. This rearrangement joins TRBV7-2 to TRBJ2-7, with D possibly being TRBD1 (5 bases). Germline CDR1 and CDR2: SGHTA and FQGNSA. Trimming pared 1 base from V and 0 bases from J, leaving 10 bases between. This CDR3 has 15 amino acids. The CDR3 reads CASSLEQAPSYEQYF. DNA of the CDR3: TGTGCCAGCAGCTTAGAACAGGCACCCTCCTACGAGCAGTACTTC. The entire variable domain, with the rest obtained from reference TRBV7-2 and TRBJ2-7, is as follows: GAGVSQSPSNKVTEKGKDVELRCDPISGHTALYWYRQSLGQGLEFLIYFQGNSAPDKSGLPSDRFSAERTGGSVSTLTIQRTQQEDSAVYLCASSLEQAPSYEQYFGPGTRLTVT.

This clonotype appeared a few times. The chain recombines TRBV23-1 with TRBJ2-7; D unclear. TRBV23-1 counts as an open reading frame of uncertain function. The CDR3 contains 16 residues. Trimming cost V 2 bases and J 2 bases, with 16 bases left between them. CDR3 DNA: TGCGCCAGCAGTCAAAGTTGGACCAACTCAGCCTACGAGCAGTACTTC. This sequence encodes CASSQSWTNSAYEQYF.

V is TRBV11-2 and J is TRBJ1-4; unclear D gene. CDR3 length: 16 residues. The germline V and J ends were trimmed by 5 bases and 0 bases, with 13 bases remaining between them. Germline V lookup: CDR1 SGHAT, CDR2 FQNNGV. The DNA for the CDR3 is TGTGCCAGCAGCCTAACCGTTCCCACAACTAATGAAAAACTGTTTTTT. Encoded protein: CASSLTVPTTNEKLFF.

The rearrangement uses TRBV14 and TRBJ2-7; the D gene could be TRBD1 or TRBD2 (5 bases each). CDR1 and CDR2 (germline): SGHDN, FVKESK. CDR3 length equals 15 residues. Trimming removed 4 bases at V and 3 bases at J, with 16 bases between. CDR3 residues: CASSPRGTVNYEQYF. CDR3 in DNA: TGTGCCAGCAGCCCTCGAGGGACGGTTAACTACGAGCAGTACTTC. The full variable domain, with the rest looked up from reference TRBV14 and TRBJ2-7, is EAGVTQFPSHSVIEKGQTVTLRCDPISGHDNLYWYRRVMGKEIKFLLHFVKESKQDESGMPNNRFLAERTGGTYSTLKVQPAELEDSGVYFCASSPRGTVNYEQYFGPGTRLTVT.

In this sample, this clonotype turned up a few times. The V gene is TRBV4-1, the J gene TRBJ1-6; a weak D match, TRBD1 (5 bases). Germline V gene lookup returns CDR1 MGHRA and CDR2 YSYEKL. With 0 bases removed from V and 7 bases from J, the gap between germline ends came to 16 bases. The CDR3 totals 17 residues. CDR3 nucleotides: TGCGCCAGCAGCCAAGAGAGGACCGCAGGGTGGAATTCACCCCTCCACTTT. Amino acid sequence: CASSQERTAGWNSPLHF.

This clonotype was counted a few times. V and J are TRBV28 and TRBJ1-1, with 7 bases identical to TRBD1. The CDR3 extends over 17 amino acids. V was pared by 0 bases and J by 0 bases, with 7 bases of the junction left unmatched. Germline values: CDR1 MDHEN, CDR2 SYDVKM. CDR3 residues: CASSLWTRQGVNTEAFF. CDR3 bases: TGTGCCAGCAGTTTATGGACCCGACAGGGAGTGAACACTGAAGCTTTCTTT.

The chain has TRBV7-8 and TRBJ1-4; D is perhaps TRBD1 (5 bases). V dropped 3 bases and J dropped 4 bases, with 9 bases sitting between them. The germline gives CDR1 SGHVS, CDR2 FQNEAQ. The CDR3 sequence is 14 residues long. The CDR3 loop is CASSLGRVNEKLFF. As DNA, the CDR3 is TGTGCCAGCAGCTTGGGACGGGTTAATGAAAAACTGTTTTTT.

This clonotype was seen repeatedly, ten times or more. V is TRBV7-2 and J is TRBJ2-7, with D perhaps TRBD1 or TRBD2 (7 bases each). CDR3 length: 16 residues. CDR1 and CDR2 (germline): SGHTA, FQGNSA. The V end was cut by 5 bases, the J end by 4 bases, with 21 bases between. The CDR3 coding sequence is TGTGCCAGCAGCCGGGGAGGGACAGCAACCAGGTACGAGCAGTACTTC. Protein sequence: CASSRGGTATRYEQYF.

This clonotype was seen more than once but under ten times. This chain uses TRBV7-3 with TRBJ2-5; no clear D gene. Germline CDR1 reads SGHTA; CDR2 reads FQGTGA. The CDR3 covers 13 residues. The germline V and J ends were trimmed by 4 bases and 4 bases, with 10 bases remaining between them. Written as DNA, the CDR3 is TGTGCCAGCAGCTCAGGATGGGGAGAGACCCAGTACTTC. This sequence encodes CASSSGWGETQYF.

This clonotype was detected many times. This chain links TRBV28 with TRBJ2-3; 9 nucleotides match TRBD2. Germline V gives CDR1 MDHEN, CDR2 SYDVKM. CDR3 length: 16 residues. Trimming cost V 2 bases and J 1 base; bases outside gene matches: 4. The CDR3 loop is CASSLGAGGGTDTQYF. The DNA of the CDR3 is TGTGCCAGCAGTTTAGGAGCGGGGGGAGGCACAGATACGCAGTATTTT.

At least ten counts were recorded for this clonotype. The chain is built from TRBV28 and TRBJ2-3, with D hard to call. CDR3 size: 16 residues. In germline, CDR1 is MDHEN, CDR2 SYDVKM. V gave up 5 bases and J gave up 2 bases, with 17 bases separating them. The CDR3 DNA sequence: TGTGCCAGCAGTCCTTCGTTTGGGCTATCCACAGATACGCAGTATTTT. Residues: CASSPSFGLSTDTQYF.